Listed below are T cell receptor beta chains from one sample, sequenced in a study of T cells in Graves' hyperthyroidism and ophthalmopathy. MiXCR, run by TCRdb on the multiplex PCR reads, gives a single entry per CDR3 protein. The data show about 700,000 distinct CDR3 sequences, with around 13% seen just once and around 9.6% held by the top ten. Material for sequencing was blood. The receptor source for this set is a woman aged 18-35 years with Graves' hyperthyroidism. Each CDR3 is given with its conserved first and last residue. Each record gives: D gene, V gene, clone size, J gene, CDR3 DNA, CDR3 protein. The D gene is left open where the match is weak. Clone size is given for some rows only: seen once, a few or many times, or a class if the clone is expanded.

D gene: TRBD2
V gene: TRBV7-8
clone size: many
J gene: TRBJ2-4
CDR3 DNA: TGTGCCAGCAGCTTCTCAGCGGGAAGAGCCAAAAACATTCAGTACTTC
CDR3 protein: CASSFSAGRAKNIQYF

D gene: -
V gene: TRBV5-1
clone size: many
J gene: TRBJ2-3
CDR3 DNA: TGCGCCAGCAGCTTGGCGAAAGATACGCAGTATTTT
CDR3 protein: CASSLAKDTQYF

D gene: -
V gene: TRBV30
clone size: many
J gene: TRBJ1-5
CDR3 DNA: TGTGCCTGGAGTGCCGGGTTGAGCAATCAGCCCCAGCATTTT
CDR3 protein: CAWSAGLSNQPQHF

D gene: TRBD1
V gene: TRBV24-1
clone size: -
J gene: TRBJ2-5
CDR3 DNA: TGTGCCACCAGACGCCACGGACAGGGGCACGCGGAGACCCAGTACTTC
CDR3 protein: CATRRHGQGHAETQYF

D gene: -
V gene: TRBV10-3
clone size: many
J gene: TRBJ1-1
CDR3 DNA: TGTGCTTCTAGGGAAATCGAGTGGCTGGCTGAAGCTTTCTTT
CDR3 protein: CASREIEWLAEAFF

D gene: TRBD1
V gene: TRBV10-3
clone size: few
J gene: TRBJ2-7
CDR3 DNA: TGTGCCATCAGTGGGGGACAGGGGGACGAGCAGTACTTC
CDR3 protein: CAISGGQGDEQYF

D gene: -
V gene: TRBV29-1
clone size: -
J gene: TRBJ2-7
CDR3 DNA: TGCAGCGTTGTCGGCAGGGGAGAAAGGCAGTACTTC
CDR3 protein: CSVVGRGERQYF

D gene: TRBD1
V gene: TRBV20-1
clone size: many
J gene: TRBJ2-1
CDR3 DNA: TGCAGTGCTGTGGGGGACAGCTACAATGAGCAGTTCTTC
CDR3 protein: CSAVGDSYNEQFF

D gene: -
V gene: TRBV15
clone size: many
J gene: TRBJ2-7
CDR3 DNA: TGTGCCACCAGCAGAGATTTGGGCAGAGCCTACGAGCAGTACTTC
CDR3 protein: CATSRDLGRAYEQYF

D gene: -
V gene: TRBV12-3/TRBV12-4
clone size: -
J gene: TRBJ2-2
CDR3 DNA: TGTGCCAGCAGTTTCGGAGCGATCGGGGAGCTGTTTTTT
CDR3 protein: CASSFGAIGELFF

D gene: TRBD1
V gene: TRBV27
clone size: -
J gene: TRBJ2-2
CDR3 DNA: TGTGCCAGCAGTCTAAGGACAGGGTCGAACACCGGGGAGCTGTTTTTT
CDR3 protein: CASSLRTGSNTGELFF

D gene: -
V gene: TRBV11-2
clone size: few
J gene: TRBJ1-1
CDR3 DNA: TGTGCCAGCAGCTTAGGTAAAGGGCGGGGGACTGAAGCTTTCTTT
CDR3 protein: CASSLGKGRGTEAFF

D gene: TRBD1
V gene: TRBV20-1
clone size: few
J gene: TRBJ2-1
CDR3 DNA: TGCAGTGCTAGAGGGACAGGGGTTTCCTACAATGAGCAGTTCTTC
CDR3 protein: CSARGTGVSYNEQFF

D gene: -
V gene: TRBV19
clone size: -
J gene: TRBJ2-7
CDR3 DNA: TGTGCCAGTACTCCGGCATTTTCGTCCTACGAGCAGTACTTC
CDR3 protein: CASTPAFSSYEQYF

D gene: -
V gene: TRBV5-1
clone size: many
J gene: TRBJ2-7
CDR3 DNA: TGCGCCAGCAGCTTGGCCCCAGGGCCTGGGTACGAGCAGTACTTC
CDR3 protein: CASSLAPGPGYEQYF

D gene: -
V gene: TRBV27
clone size: -
J gene: TRBJ1-1
CDR3 DNA: TGTGCCAGCAGTCGCTCTGGCTCTGAAGCTTTCTTT
CDR3 protein: CASSRSGSEAFF

D gene: -
V gene: TRBV28
clone size: -
J gene: TRBJ1-1
CDR3 DNA: TGTGCCAGCACTTATCAGGATGAAGCTTTCTTT
CDR3 protein: CASTYQDEAFF

D gene: TRBD1
V gene: TRBV11-2
clone size: many
J gene: TRBJ1-6
CDR3 DNA: TGTGCCAGCAGCCCCCGGACAGGGTCTAATTCACCCCTCCACTTT
CDR3 protein: CASSPRTGSNSPLHF

D gene: TRBD1
V gene: TRBV12-3/TRBV12-4
clone size: many
J gene: TRBJ1-1
CDR3 DNA: TGTGCCAGCAGTCCCCCAGGGGGGGCGAGGAACACTGAAGCTTTCTTT
CDR3 protein: CASSPPGGARNTEAFF

D gene: -
V gene: TRBV19
clone size: few
J gene: TRBJ2-5
CDR3 DNA: TGTGCCAGTAGTATGTTAAGTTACGGGATTGAGACCCAGTACTTC
CDR3 protein: CASSMLSYGIETQYF

D gene: TRBD1
V gene: TRBV7-9
clone size: few
J gene: TRBJ2-7
CDR3 DNA: TGTGCCAGCAGCCCTGGGACAGGAAACCTCTACGAGCAGTACTTC
CDR3 protein: CASSPGTGNLYEQYF

D gene: TRBD1
V gene: TRBV19
clone size: -
J gene: TRBJ2-6
CDR3 DNA: TGTGCCAGTAGGACCGGGACAGAGGCCAACGTCCTGACTTTC
CDR3 protein: CASRTGTEANVLTF

D gene: TRBD1
V gene: TRBV28
clone size: many
J gene: TRBJ1-2
CDR3 DNA: TGTGCCAGCAGCACGCGGACAGGGGGATATGGCTACACCTTC
CDR3 protein: CASSTRTGGYGYTF

D gene: -
V gene: TRBV7-2
clone size: -
J gene: TRBJ1-1
CDR3 DNA: TGTGCCAGCAGCTTATGGAGGGCCACTGAAGCTTTCTTT
CDR3 protein: CASSLWRATEAFF

D gene: -
V gene: TRBV20-1
clone size: few
J gene: TRBJ1-4
CDR3 DNA: TGCAGTGCTCCTGACACCAATGAAAAACTGTTTTTT
CDR3 protein: CSAPDTNEKLFF

D gene: TRBD2
V gene: TRBV3-1
clone size: many
J gene: TRBJ2-1
CDR3 DNA: TGTGCCAGCAGCCAATCGGGACTAGCGGGATTCTCCTACAATGAGCAGTTCTTC
CDR3 protein: CASSQSGLAGFSYNEQFF

D gene: -
V gene: TRBV27
clone size: many
J gene: TRBJ2-5
CDR3 DNA: TGTGCCAGCAGTGGTTTGCGGAGTAATGAGGAGACCCAGTACTTC
CDR3 protein: CASSGLRSNEETQYF

D gene: -
V gene: TRBV7-6
clone size: many
J gene: TRBJ2-1
CDR3 DNA: TGTGCCAGCAGCATTAGCGGCGGCGCGTACAATGAGCAGTTCTTC
CDR3 protein: CASSISGGAYNEQFF

D gene: TRBD2
V gene: TRBV20-1
clone size: many
J gene: TRBJ2-7
CDR3 DNA: TGCAGTGCCGGGAGGGATGGCCCCGCCTACGAGCAGTACTTC
CDR3 protein: CSAGRDGPAYEQYF

D gene: TRBD2
V gene: TRBV7-2
clone size: many
J gene: TRBJ2-1
CDR3 DNA: TGTGCCAGCAGCTCTTCGCCGGGAGGGAATCAGTTCTTC
CDR3 protein: CASSSSPGGNQFF

D gene: -
V gene: TRBV15
clone size: few
J gene: TRBJ2-6
CDR3 DNA: TGTGCCACCAGCAGGTCCTTTAAGGCCAACGTCCTGACTTTC
CDR3 protein: CATSRSFKANVLTF

D gene: TRBD1
V gene: TRBV28
clone size: few
J gene: TRBJ1-4
CDR3 DNA: TGTGCCAGCAAAAAACAGGGGGCAACTAATGAAAAACTGTTTTTT
CDR3 protein: CASKKQGATNEKLFF

D gene: TRBD2
V gene: TRBV10-3
clone size: -
J gene: TRBJ2-7
CDR3 DNA: TGTGCCATATCTGGCCTAGCGGGACACGAGCAGTACTTC
CDR3 protein: CAISGLAGHEQYF

D gene: TRBD1
V gene: TRBV30
clone size: many
J gene: TRBJ2-7
CDR3 DNA: TGTGCCTGGAGTGTTTGGGACAGCTCCTACGAGCAGTACTTC
CDR3 protein: CAWSVWDSSYEQYF

D gene: -
V gene: TRBV28
clone size: many
J gene: TRBJ2-3
CDR3 DNA: TGTGCCAGCAGTTTAATGACAGGATCTAGCACAGATACGCAGTATTTT
CDR3 protein: CASSLMTGSSTDTQYF

D gene: -
V gene: TRBV29-1
clone size: many
J gene: TRBJ1-5
CDR3 DNA: TGCAGCGGTGAGGACAGCTCGGGGACCCAGCATTTT
CDR3 protein: CSGEDSSGTQHF

D gene: -
V gene: TRBV28
clone size: few
J gene: TRBJ1-5
CDR3 DNA: TGTGCCTCAATGGACAATCAGCCCCAGCATTTT
CDR3 protein: CASMDNQPQHF

D gene: TRBD1
V gene: TRBV24-1
clone size: -
J gene: TRBJ2-5
CDR3 DNA: TGTGCCACCAGTGATTATGGACAGGGTAGTAGAGAGACCCAGTACTTC
CDR3 protein: CATSDYGQGSRETQYF

D gene: TRBD2
V gene: TRBV7-2
clone size: -
J gene: TRBJ2-1
CDR3 DNA: TGCGCCAGCAGCCAAGGGGCTAGCGGGAGGGCCCGGCAGTTCTTC
CDR3 protein: CASSQGASGRARQFF

D gene: TRBD1
V gene: TRBV30
clone size: few
J gene: TRBJ2-6
CDR3 DNA: TGTGCCTGGAGTGTAGGGGGACAGGGGACTGGGGCCAACGTCCTGACTTTC
CDR3 protein: CAWSVGGQGTGANVLTF

D gene: -
V gene: TRBV27
clone size: many
J gene: TRBJ2-1
CDR3 DNA: TGTGCCAGCAGCACTTGGGGGGCGGTGAATGAGCAGTTCTTC
CDR3 protein: CASSTWGAVNEQFF

D gene: -
V gene: TRBV7-8
clone size: -
J gene: TRBJ1-3
CDR3 DNA: TGTGCCAGCAGCTTGACAGACGCCTCTGGAAACACCGTATATTTT
CDR3 protein: CASSLTDASGNTVYF